Each of the 30 T cell receptor beta chains below was sequenced from the same sample in a study of cytomegalovirus exposure and HLA in healthy donors. Researchers ran the PCR with 60 Vbeta and 13 Jbeta primers. Profiled with immunoSEQ multiplex PCR; TCRdb holds only in-frame clones, not every one. The sample holds around 130,000 clones, over 60% seen once. Sequenced material: PBMCs. The receptor set was obtained from a woman in her thirties or forties in good health and CMV-seropositive.

Concerning this clone itself: Other nucleotide sequences in the sample specify the same CDR3. This chain links TRBV2 with TRBJ1-2, with 9 positions matching TRBD1. The V gene's germline CDR1 is SNHLY and CDR2 FYNNEI. The CDR3 is 14 amino acids. The ends lost 5 bases at V and 2 bases at J; junction bases unmatched: 3. The CDR3 loop reads CASSLQGANYGYTF. CDR3 nucleotide sequence: TGTGCCAGCAGTCTACAGGGGGCCAACTATGGCTACACCTTC.

This clone appeared a few times. As DNA, the CDR3 is TGTGCCAGTTCGACAGGCATGAATGAAAAACTGTTTTTT. It specifies CASSTGMNEKLFF. The chain is built from TRBV6-6 and TRBJ1-4, with D perhaps TRBD1 (6 bases). Trimming took 9 bases from V and 5 from J, leaving 13 bases between them. CDR3 size: 13 residues. Looked up from germline, CDR1 is MNHNY and CDR2 is SVGAGI (reference sequence).

The chain couples TRBV11-3 to TRBJ2-2, with a possible D match to TRBD2 (6 bases). CDR1 is SGHNT and CDR2 is YENEEA in the germline V gene. V lost 0 bases and J 6 bases, leaving 11 bases between the germline ends. This CDR3 has 15 amino acids. The CDR3 DNA reads TGTGCCAGCAGCTTAGACGGGACTGTATCCGGGGAGCTGTTTTTT. Protein: CASSLDGTVSGELFF.

CDR3 nucleotides: TGTGCCAGCAGTCCTGCCGGGACAGGGTGGACTGAAGCTTTCTTT. This gives the protein CASSPAGTGWTEAFF. The gene calls are TRBV28 and TRBJ1-1, with 9 nucleotides matching TRBD1. The CDR3 loop spans 15 amino acids. After removal of 5 bases from V and 5 bases from J, the junction contained 9 bases not matched to a gene. From germline, CDR1 is MDHEN and CDR2 SYDVKM.

The chain has TRBV9 and TRBJ2-7; 7 bases match TRBD2. Trimming removed 0 bases from V and 6 bases from J; junction bases left unmatched: 9. CDR3 length: 15 amino acids. The germline V gene has CDR1 SGDLS and CDR2 YYNGEE. The CDR3 here is CASSVDPGGRREQYF. Written as DNA, the CDR3 is TGTGCCAGCAGCGTAGACCCGGGCGGGAGACGCGAGCAGTACTTC.

V gene TRBV16 combines with J gene TRBJ2-7; 7 bases line up with TRBD1. The CDR3 runs to 14 residues. Trimming removed 0 bases from V and 3 bases from J; junction bases left unmatched: 2. The germline V gene has CDR1 KGHSY and CDR2 FQNENV. The CDR3 DNA sequence: TGTGCCAGCAGCCAATCAAACAGGGGCTACGAGCAGTACTTC. Amino acid sequence: CASSQSNRGYEQYF.

The chain recombines TRBV2 with TRBJ2-5, with TRBD2 identical over 13 bases. Per the germline V gene, CDR1 is SNHLY and CDR2 is FYNNEI. The CDR3 covers 17 residues. J was trimmed by 4 bases and V by 9 bases; bases with no gene match: 14. The CDR3 nucleotides read TGTGCCAGTCACGGGACTAGCGGGATCGAGGGTGGAGAGACCCAGTACTTC. It encodes CASHGTSGIEGGETQYF.

V and J are TRBV30 and TRBJ1-3, with a possible D match to TRBD1 (5 bases). V shed 0 bases and J shed 0 bases, with 12 bases lying between them. CDR3 length: 16 residues. Germline values: CDR1 GTSNPN, CDR2 SVGIG (reference sequence). CDR3 sequence reads: CAWSVSRQSSGNTIYF. For the CDR3, the DNA is TGTGCCTGGAGTGTAAGTCGACAGAGCTCTGGAAACACCATATATTTT.

The V and J genes are TRBV11-3 and TRBJ1-1; D unclear. Germline CDR1 and CDR2: SGHNT and YENEEA. The CDR3 sequence is 12 residues long. Trimming removed 8 bases at V and 8 bases at J, with 15 bases between. CDR3 nucleotide sequence: TGTGCCAGCCTTGGGGAGGAGGGCGAAGCTTTCTTT. It encodes CASLGEEGEAFF. Full variable domain (missing parts from reference TRBV11-3 and TRBJ1-1): EAGVVQSPRYKIIEKKQPVAFWCNPISGHNTLYWYLQNLGQGPELLIRYENEEAVDDSQLPKDRFSAERLKGVDSTLKIQPAELGDSAVYLCASLGEEGEAFFGQGTRLTVV.

This sequence joins TRBV28 and TRBJ2-3, with D perhaps TRBD1 (6 bases). This CDR3 has 15 amino acids. Trimming cost V 6 bases and J 3 bases, with 16 bases left between them. The germline V gene encodes CDR1 MDHEN and CDR2 SYDVKM. The CDR3 loop reads CASSWGPSGTDTQYF. Written as DNA, the CDR3 is TGTGCCAGCAGCTGGGGGCCTTCGGGAACAGATACGCAGTATTTT.

CDR3 in DNA: TGTGCCAGTAGACCAACCAACTACTATGGCTACACCTTC. Translating gives CASRPTNYYGYTF. J is TRBJ1-2 and V is TRBV19; D is uncertain. Trimming removed 6 bases from V and 3 bases from J, with 11 bases in between. CDR1 and CDR2 (germline): LNHDA, SQIVND (reference sequence). The CDR3 is 13 amino acids. The whole variable domain, remainder taken from reference TRBV19 and TRBJ1-2, is DGGITQSPKYLFRKEGQNVTLSCEQNLNHDAMYWYRQDPGQGLRLIYYSQIVNDFQKGDIAEGYSVSREKKESFPLTVTSAQKNPTAFYLCASRPTNYYGYTFGSGTRLTVV.

The chain links TRBV7-8 to TRBJ2-7; 9 bases are shared with TRBD1. V lost 10 bases to trimming and J lost 4 bases; unmatched junction nucleotides: 8. Germline CDR1 is SGHVS and CDR2 is FQNEAQ. CDR3 size: 13 residues. For the CDR3, the DNA is TGTGCCACTCCCGGGACAGGGTTTTACGAGCAGTACTTC. It is translated as CATPGTGFYEQYF.

This chain uses TRBV7-2 with TRBJ1-4, with a possible D match to TRBD1 (6 bases). V lost 7 bases to trimming and J lost 3 bases, with 18 bases between them. The CDR3 length is 16 residues. Germline CDR1 is SGHTA and CDR2 is FQGNSA. The CDR3 DNA follows: TGTGCCAGCACCTCCCGGGGGGGGCTAGCTAATGAAAAACTGTTTTTT. Translating gives CASTSRGGLANEKLFF.

The chain couples TRBV10-1 to TRBJ2-7; tentatively, D is TRBD2 (5 bases). This CDR3 spans 14 amino acids. Germline V lookup: CDR1 WNHNN, CDR2 SYGVQD (reference sequence). V lost 0 bases and J lost 8, with 14 bases in between. This CDR3 reads CASSESLTGGQQYF. In DNA, the CDR3 is TGCGCCAGCAGTGAGTCATTGACTGGAGGACAGCAGTACTTC.

CDR3 protein: CASSVTGGTVGNTEAFF. CDR3 nucleotides: TGTGCCAGCAGCGTCACGGGGGGGACGGTCGGGAACACTGAAGCTTTCTTT. The chain links TRBV9 to TRBJ1-1, with D possibly TRBD1 on 5 matching bases. The CDR3 totals 17 residues. Germline CDR1 and CDR2: SGDLS and YYNGEE. V dropped 2 bases and J dropped 1 base, with 18 bases sitting between them.

In its sample, this clone was seen a few times. The chain uses TRBV2 and TRBJ1-2; 9 bases are shared with TRBD1. Germline lookup yields CDR1 SNHLY and CDR2 FYNNEI. The CDR3 runs to 14 residues. V shed 1 base, J shed 4 bases, and the junction held 1 base outside the gene matches. The CDR3 is CASSEEGQGYGYTF. CDR3 in DNA: TGTGCCAGCAGTGAAGAGGGACAGGGCTATGGCTACACCTTC.

The V gene is TRBV7-2, the J gene TRBJ1-3; 9 bases map to TRBD1. The CDR3 has 16 residues. Germline V gene sequence: CDR1 SGHTA, CDR2 FQGNSA. The V gene end was trimmed by 5 bases and the J gene end by 4 bases; junction bases not matched to a gene: 9. The CDR3 DNA reads as TGTGCCAGCAGCGTTGGACAGGGGATATTCGGAAACACCATATATTTT. Its translation: CASSVGQGIFGNTIYF.

As to this clone: A single base separates this from a much larger clone, so it may be a read error. CDR3 nucleotide sequence: TGTGCCAGCAGCCCTCGGGGGACTGAAGCTTTCTTT. Protein product: CASSPRGTEAFF. This chain connects TRBV5-6 to TRBJ1-1, with a weak D call TRBD1 (5 bases). Germline V CDR1 and CDR2: SGHDT, YYEEEE. CDR3 length: 12 amino acids. With 4 bases removed from V and 5 bases from J, the gap between germline ends came to 9 bases. The full variable domain, completed using reference TRBV5-6 and TRBJ1-1, is DAGVTQSPTHLIKTRGQQVTLRCSPKSGHDTVSWYQQALGQGPQFIFQYYEEEERQRGNFPDRFSGHQFPNYSSELNVNALLLGDSALYLCASSPRGTEAFFGQGTRLTVV.

The count of this clone is one. This rearrangement joins TRBV28 to TRBJ1-1, with 8 bases identical to TRBD1. The CDR3 covers 15 residues. Per germline, CDR1 MDHEN and CDR2 SYDVKM. Trimming cost V 1 base and J 7 bases; bases outside gene matches: 8. CDR3 region: CASSLFTGGTSEAFF. CDR3 DNA sequence: TGTGCCAGCAGTTTATTTACAGGGGGGACCAGTGAAGCTTTCTTT.

The chain carries TRBV2 and TRBJ1-3; D is undetermined. Trimming removed 6 bases at V and 1 base at J, with 7 bases between. The CDR3 spans 13 residues. CDR1 and CDR2 from the germline V gene are SNHLY and FYNNEI. CDR3 sequence reads: CASRENSGNTIYF. CDR3 bases: TGTGCCAGCAGGGAGAATTCTGGAAACACCATATATTTT.

The J gene is TRBJ2-3, the V gene TRBV6-1, with D uncertain. This CDR3 has 12 residues. CDR1 MNHNS and CDR2 SASEGT come from the germline V gene. Trimming left V 8 bases short and J 2 bases short, with 8 bases between. This CDR3 is CASVQYTDTQYF. CDR3 nucleotide sequence: TGTGCCAGCGTGCAGTACACAGATACGCAGTATTTT.

The rearrangement uses TRBV7-9 and TRBJ2-7; D possibly corresponds to TRBD2 (7 bases). Deletions cut 4 bases from V and 3 bases from J, with 25 bases between. This CDR3 region has 18 residues. Germline CDR1 and CDR2: SEHNR and FQNEAQ (reference sequence). This CDR3 reads CASSSMGGARDIDYEQYF. The CDR3 DNA is TGTGCCAGCAGCTCAATGGGGGGGGCTCGGGACATTGACTACGAGCAGTACTTC.

This chain uses TRBV4-1 with TRBJ1-1, with D hard to call. Trimming left V 0 bases short and J 8 bases short, with 10 bases between. Looked up from germline, CDR1 is MGHRA and CDR2 is YSYEKL. This CDR3 has 13 residues. The CDR3 DNA sequence: TGCGCCAGCAGCCAAGATTTTCACAGAGAAGCTTTCTTT. This encodes CASSQDFHREAFF.

Points on this clone: It is likely a read error, because the conserved phenylalanine at the end of the CDR3 is missing. The V and J genes are TRBV30 and TRBJ2-7, with TRBD1 matching 10 bases. The CDR3 covers 14 residues. CDR1 and CDR2 from the germline V gene are GTSNPN and SVGIG (reference sequence). The V segment lost 2 bases and the J segment 2 bases; nucleotides outside the gene matches: 3. The CDR3 coding sequence is TGTGCCTGGAGTACAGGGACAGGGGCCTACGAGCAGTACCTC. Its protein is CAWSTGTGAYEQYL.

This clone came up a few times. V gene TRBV5-6 combines with J gene TRBJ2-2; TRBD2 agrees at 15 bases. The germline CDR1 and CDR2 sequences are SGHDT and YYEEEE. Germline trimming cut 2 bases from V and 9 bases from J; bases unmatched to any gene: 5. The CDR3 length is 16 residues. CDR3 nucleotides: TGTGCCAGCAGCTTTCGGACTAGCGGGAGGGCCCGGGAGCTGTTTTTT. Protein product: CASSFRTSGRARELFF.

This chain joins TRBV15 and TRBJ2-1; a weak D match, TRBD2 (5 bases). The CDR3 loop spans 16 amino acids. CDR1 is LNHNV, CDR2 YYDKDF, per germline (reference sequence). Deletions cut 0 bases from V and 2 bases from J, with 11 bases between. DNA for the CDR3: TGTGCCACCAGCAGAGATGTCCGGGGTACCTACAATGAGCAGTTCTTC. It encodes CATSRDVRGTYNEQFF.

The CDR3 here is CASSLAGTSRSGEQYF. The CDR3 DNA reads as TGCGCCAGCAGCTTGGCAGGGACTAGCCGGAGTGGCGAGCAGTACTTC. The V call is TRBV5-1, the J call TRBJ2-7; TRBD2 agrees at 9 bases. The CDR3 contains 16 residues. Germline V lookup: CDR1 SGHRS, CDR2 YFSETQ. V shed 0 bases and J 6 bases; nucleotides not matched to a gene: 10. The whole variable domain, filled in from reference TRBV5-1 and TRBJ2-7, reads KAGVTQTPRYLIKTRGQQVTLSCSPISGHRSVSWYQQTPGQGLQFLFEYFSETQRNKGNFPGRFSGRQFSNSRSEMNVSTLELGDSALYLCASSLAGTSRSGEQYFGPGTRLTVT.

This sequence joins TRBV29-1 and TRBJ2-3, with a possible D match to TRBD2 (6 bases). The CDR3 runs to 15 residues. The V and J ends lost 6 bases and 3 bases respectively, with 19 bases between them. Germline CDR1 SQVTM, CDR2 ANQGSEA. The CDR3 here is CSVRGYLSGTDTQYF. CDR3 in DNA: TGCAGCGTCCGGGGGTATCTCTCGGGGACAGATACGCAGTATTTT.

In nucleotides, the CDR3 is TGTGCCAGCAGCTTAACCCAGGGGATTAACACTGAAGCTTTCTTT. Translated, it gives CASSLTQGINTEAFF. The V call is TRBV7-9, the J call TRBJ1-1; D may be TRBD1 (6 bases). CDR1 is SEHNR and CDR2 is FQNEAQ in the germline V gene (reference sequence). V lost 2 bases and J lost 2, with 12 bases in between. The CDR3 has 15 amino acids.

The table lists this clone with a few counts. J is TRBJ1-6 and V is TRBV6-1; TRBD1 aligns across 9 bases. The CDR3 covers 14 residues. CDR1 is MNHNS, CDR2 SASEGT, per germline. The V and J ends lost 6 bases and 10 bases, in that order; junction bases with no gene match: 7. This CDR3 reads CASSPGTGQSPLHF. The DNA of the CDR3 is TGTGCCAGCAGCCCCGGGACAGGGCAGTCACCCCTCCACTTT.